This T cell receptor (beta chain) was sequenced in a study of blood T cells in healthy people across ages. V lost 6 bases and J 11 bases, leaving 25 bases between the germline ends. Germline values: CDR1 MDHEN, CDR2 SYDVKM. This CDR3 has 15 residues. This clonotype came up a few times. Combining a sample-barcoded 5' primer with a J-beta primer mix, a second PCR ran for roughly 7 to 12 cycles. TCRdb analysed the 5' RACE reads with MiXCR anew, one entry per CDR3 protein. Of roughly 680,000 distinct CDR3 sequences listed, 21% are singletons. Peripheral blood from each donor was collected in a volume of approximately 9.5 milliliters.

This chain links TRBV28 with TRBJ2-5; D could derive from TRBD1 or TRBD2 (5 bases each). The TCR was taken from an older man in good health. The sample consisted of blood. The CDR3 here is CASRGPGASLWRQYF. The CDR3 region has the DNA TGTGCCAGCAGGGGGCCCGGTGCCTCGCTATGGAGGCAGTACTTC.